This TCR beta chain was documented in a study of human T cells and chemical hapten exposure. This clonotype was recorded a few times. Its antigen is as yet unknown. MiXCR, run by TCRdb on the RACE reads, gives a single entry per CDR3 protein. The sample has approximately 350,000 distinct CDR3 sequences, about 7% seen once; the top ten hold approximately 8.9%. Time point given: patch test 1, 2 weeks after DPC sensitization. The treatment denotes: therapeutic diphenylcyclopropenone sensitization with weekly scalp DPC. Each patch test followed a blood draw. This CDR3 has 12 residues. With 7 bases removed from V and 2 bases from J, the gap between germline ends came to 8 bases. Germline V gives CDR1 SQVTM, CDR2 ANQGSEA. Whole-study findings and limits: Expanded TCRs formed significantly more large CDR3 similarity clusters than controls.

The sequenced sample was whole blood, obtained in connection with sensitization to the hapten diphenylcyclopropenone (DPC). The clonotype originates from a woman under 30 with alopecia areata. Some clones in this sample may be carry-over from other donors' samples. V and J are TRBV29-1 and TRBJ1-4; no reliable D call. As DNA, the CDR3 is TGCAGCGGGAGGGCCACTAATGAAAAACTGTTTTTT. Its protein is CSGRATNEKLFF.